This TCR beta chain was obtained from a study of T cell responses to AZD1222 COVID-19 vaccine. Study-level findings and limits: Clonal diversity was possibly underestimated, and the donors were mostly white British, with more females. Spike-specific TCR repertoires showed rising breadth and depth after two AZD1222 doses.

Concerning this clone: Its antigen is not identified.

Profiling relied on immunoSEQ multiplex PCR, and the TCRdb table lists in-frame clones only, not all of them. The sample shows more than 100,000 clones, around 92% of them seen only once. Losses at the gene ends were 0 bases for V and 2 bases for J; bases not matched to a gene: 6. Germline assignment: CDR1 SGDLS and CDR2 YYNGEE. This CDR3 region has 17 residues. The TCR sequence derives from an adult in good health. The sample was peripheral blood, taken on day 0 of AZD1222 vaccination. The chain is built from TRBV9 and TRBJ2-3, with 10 bases fitting TRBD2. This chain's CDR3 is CASSVGLLAGATDTQYF. The CDR3 DNA reads as TGTGCCAGCAGCGTAGGTCTTCTAGCGGGGGCCACAGATACGCAGTATTTT.